The present entry profiles one TCR beta chain with its context. Time point in this sample: pre-treatment baseline. Profiled with immunoSEQ multiplex PCR; TCRdb holds only in-frame clones, not every one. The data show 9,500 to 11,000 clones, around nine tenths seen once. The sample originates from a study of blood T cell dynamics during melanoma immunotherapy. Whole-study context: Standard first-line treatment here was pembrolizumab or nivolumab plus ipilimumab in metastatic melanoma.

Sample: blood, taken from a patient treated with checkpoint blockade. The sequence derives from a human donor with melanoma.

As DNA, the CDR3 is TGTGCCAGCAGTTTTGGCGGGAATTTTGCCGGGGAGCTGTTTTTT. Protein product: CASSFGGNFAGELFF. This rearrangement joins TRBV28 to TRBJ2-2, with D possibly being TRBD2 (6 bases). Trimming removed 3 bases at V and 6 bases at J, with 14 bases between. Germline CDR1 MDHEN, CDR2 SYDVKM. This CDR3 has 15 amino acids.